This paragraph covers one TCR beta chain sequence. The data are from a study of blood T cell repertoires in COVID-19. Study at large: T cells, B-cell-depleted T cells, or PBMCs provided the cDNA or gDNA that served as material.

In the original workflow: For nucleated cells, counts were estimated from reference gene primer amplification. The protocol was immunoSEQ multiplex PCR, while the TCRdb copy is restricted to in-frame clones and leaves out a portion. V and J calls and clone size are as listed in that table; D and trimming were resolved from the DNA. The sample shows roughly 100,000 clones, about 90% of them seen only once. The TCR was taken from a woman aged 25-40 years with acute or convalescent COVID-19. Sequencing was carried out using peripheral blood.

CDR3 region: CASGGDRGWEQYF. CDR3 bases: TGTGCCAGCGGAGGGGACAGGGGGTGGGAGCAGTACTTC. V is TRBV2 and J is TRBJ2-7; TRBD1 agrees at 11 bases. J lost 7 bases, V lost 8 bases, and 7 bases had no gene match. The CDR3 is 13 residues long. Looked up from germline, CDR1 is SNHLY and CDR2 is FYNNEI.